Listed below are T cell receptor beta chains from one sample, sequenced in a study of blood T cell repertoires in COVID-19. The data were produced by immunoSEQ multiplex PCR, yet TCRdb's version contains in-frame clones alone and is incomplete. The table records 120,000 to 150,000 clones, 84% of them present only once. Input material: peripheral blood. These receptors all stem from a woman aged 80 or older in a cohort sampled during active or convalescent COVID-19. Each CDR3 is given with its conserved first and last residue. Each record gives: clone size, V gene, D gene, J gene, CDR3 protein, CDR3 DNA. The D gene is left open where the match is weak. Size is omitted from some rows. Given values are once, few, many or a class for expanded clones.

abundance: .; v_gene: TRBV7-3; d_gene: TRBD2; j_gene: TRBJ2-1; CDR3aa: CASSRTGGSHNEQFF; CDR3nt: TGTGCCAGCAGCAGAACGGGGGGGAGCCACAATGAGCAGTTCTTC
abundance: once; v_gene: TRBV7-9; d_gene: .; j_gene: TRBJ2-3; CDR3aa: CASSYSVDTQYF; CDR3nt: TGTGCCAGCAGCTACAGTGTTGATACGCAGTATTTT
abundance: few; v_gene: TRBV5-4; d_gene: .; j_gene: TRBJ2-1; CDR3aa: CASSFGGYNEQFF; CDR3nt: TGTGCCAGCAGCTTTGGGGGGTACAATGAGCAGTTCTTC
abundance: .; v_gene: TRBV7-2; d_gene: TRBD1; j_gene: TRBJ2-5; CDR3aa: CASSSDRGRVETQYF; CDR3nt: TGTGCCAGCAGCTCGGACAGGGGGCGCGTAGAGACCCAGTACTTC
abundance: few; v_gene: TRBV6-1; d_gene: TRBD1; j_gene: TRBJ1-2; CDR3aa: CASSEPGQANYGYTF; CDR3nt: TGTGCCAGCAGTGAACCGGGACAGGCTAACTATGGCTACACCTTC
abundance: .; v_gene: TRBV6-6; d_gene: .; j_gene: TRBJ2-1; CDR3aa: CASSYTQEQFF; CDR3nt: TGTGCCAGCAGTTATACCCAGGAGCAGTTCTTC
abundance: .; v_gene: TRBV19; d_gene: TRBD1; j_gene: TRBJ1-2; CDR3aa: CASHRQGASGYTF; CDR3nt: TGTGCCAGTCACAGACAGGGGGCGTCTGGCTACACCTTC
abundance: .; v_gene: TRBV4-3; d_gene: TRBD1; j_gene: TRBJ1-4; CDR3aa: CASSQTRTGKGVTNEKLFF; CDR3nt: TGCGCCAGCAGTCAGACGAGGACAGGGAAGGGGGTAACTAATGAAAAACTGTTTTTT
abundance: .; v_gene: TRBV5-1; d_gene: TRBD2; j_gene: TRBJ2-1; CDR3aa: CASSLALTGGNEQFF; CDR3nt: TGCGCCAGCAGCTTGGCCCTAACGGGGGGGAATGAGCAGTTCTTC
abundance: .; v_gene: TRBV6-5; d_gene: TRBD1; j_gene: TRBJ1-5; CDR3aa: CASSYSSRGPGQPQHF; CDR3nt: TGTGCCAGCAGTTACTCCAGCAGGGGGCCGGGACAGCCCCAGCATTTT
abundance: .; v_gene: TRBV28; d_gene: TRBD1; j_gene: TRBJ1-5; CDR3aa: CASSLGQGGDSNQPQHF; CDR3nt: TGTGCCAGCAGTTTAGGACAGGGGGGGGATAGCAATCAGCCCCAGCATTTT
abundance: .; v_gene: TRBV1; d_gene: .; j_gene: TRBJ2-3; CDR3aa: CTSSGGRGHQKTDTQYF; CDR3nt: TGCACCAGCAGCGGGGGGAGGGGACACCAAAAAACAGATACGCAGTATTTT
abundance: .; v_gene: TRBV9; d_gene: .; j_gene: TRBJ1-2; CDR3aa: CASSVPGRGGGYTF; CDR3nt: TGTGCCAGCAGCGTACCAGGGCGGGGCGGAGGCTACACCTTC
abundance: few; v_gene: TRBV5-1; d_gene: TRBD2; j_gene: TRBJ2-7; CDR3aa: CASSLEAGGREQYF; CDR3nt: TGCGCCAGCAGCTTGGAAGCGGGGGGGCGGGAGCAGTACTTC
abundance: once; v_gene: TRBV7-9; d_gene: .; j_gene: TRBJ2-2; CDR3aa: CASSQRTVNTGELFF; CDR3nt: TGTGCCAGCAGCCAGCGGACGGTAAACACCGGGGAGCTGTTTTTT
abundance: many; v_gene: TRBV7-8; d_gene: .; j_gene: TRBJ2-2; CDR3aa: CASSLPRWSTGELFF; CDR3nt: TGTGCCAGCAGCCTCCCAAGGTGGAGCACCGGGGAGCTGTTTTTT
abundance: .; v_gene: TRBV12-1; d_gene: .; j_gene: TRBJ1-1; CDR3aa: CASSFGGTVQNTEAFF; CDR3nt: TGTGCCAGCAGCTTTGGCGGGACAGTACAGAACACTGAAGCTTTCTTT
abundance: .; v_gene: TRBV9; d_gene: TRBD1; j_gene: TRBJ1-2; CDR3aa: CASSAAGTGGRTF; CDR3nt: TGTGCCAGCAGCGCCGCCGGGACAGGGGGGCGGACCTTC
abundance: .; v_gene: TRBV5-6; d_gene: .; j_gene: TRBJ2-5; CDR3aa: CASSLRQTYQETQYF; CDR3nt: TGTGCCAGCAGCTTGAGACAGACATACCAAGAGACCCAGTACTTC
abundance: .; v_gene: TRBV7-3; d_gene: .; j_gene: TRBJ2-1; CDR3aa: CASSQTTEGEQFF; CDR3nt: TGTGCCAGCAGCCAGACAACAGAAGGTGAGCAGTTCTTC
abundance: .; v_gene: TRBV7-2; d_gene: .; j_gene: TRBJ2-1; CDR3aa: CASSLGGGATYNEQFF; CDR3nt: TGTGCCAGCAGCTTAGGAGGGGGGGCCACCTACAATGAGCAGTTCTTC
abundance: once; v_gene: TRBV30; d_gene: TRBD1; j_gene: TRBJ1-1; CDR3aa: CAWIAQTGLNTEAFF; CDR3nt: TGTGCCTGGATCGCTCAGACAGGGCTTAACACTGAAGCTTTCTTT
abundance: few; v_gene: TRBV7-9; d_gene: .; j_gene: TRBJ2-5; CDR3aa: CASTDSDKETQYF; CDR3nt: TGTGCCAGCACTGACTCCGATAAAGAGACCCAGTACTTC
abundance: .; v_gene: TRBV28; d_gene: .; j_gene: TRBJ2-6; CDR3aa: CASRTGGANVLTF; CDR3nt: TGTGCCAGCAGGACGGGAGGGGCCAACGTCCTGACTTTC
abundance: .; v_gene: TRBV30; d_gene: .; j_gene: TRBJ1-5; CDR3aa: CAWTGAGPNQPQHF; CDR3nt: TGTGCCTGGACTGGGGCAGGGCCCAATCAGCCCCAGCATTTT
abundance: .; v_gene: TRBV7-6; d_gene: TRBD1; j_gene: TRBJ1-2; CDR3aa: CASSLAQGDYGYTF; CDR3nt: TGTGCCAGCAGCTTAGCGCAGGGGGACTATGGCTACACCTTC
abundance: once; v_gene: TRBV5-1; d_gene: TRBD2; j_gene: TRBJ2-5; CDR3aa: CASSKTSGGPPETQYF; CDR3nt: TGCGCCAGCAGCAAGACTAGCGGGGGGCCCCCAGAGACCCAGTACTTC
abundance: .; v_gene: TRBV18; d_gene: .; j_gene: TRBJ1-2; CDR3aa: CASSPDGQIGYTF; CDR3nt: TGTGCCAGCTCACCAGATGGACAAATTGGCTACACCTTC
abundance: few; v_gene: TRBV7-2; d_gene: TRBD2; j_gene: TRBJ2-2; CDR3aa: CASRSPSGGLELFF; CDR3nt: TGTGCCAGCAGATCCCCTAGCGGGGGTCTGGAGCTGTTTTTT
abundance: .; v_gene: TRBV19; d_gene: .; j_gene: TRBJ2-2; CDR3aa: CASRNRVPTGELFF; CDR3nt: TGTGCCAGTAGAAACAGGGTTCCGACGGGGGAGCTGTTTTTT
abundance: .; v_gene: TRBV5-4; d_gene: TRBD2; j_gene: TRBJ2-3; CDR3aa: CASSLVKLAGDTDTQYF; CDR3nt: TGTGCCAGCAGCTTAGTTAAACTAGCGGGGGATACAGATACGCAGTATTTT
abundance: .; v_gene: TRBV3-1/TRBV3-2; d_gene: .; j_gene: TRBJ1-1; CDR3aa: CASSQFRGNTEAFF; CDR3nt: TGTGCCAGCAGCCAATTCAGGGGGAACACTGAAGCTTTCTTT
abundance: .; v_gene: TRBV7-8; d_gene: .; j_gene: TRBJ1-6; CDR3aa: CASSVSRGNNSPLHF; CDR3nt: TGTGCCAGCAGCGTCAGCAGGGGAAACAATTCACCCCTCCACTTT
abundance: .; v_gene: TRBV19; d_gene: .; j_gene: TRBJ1-3; CDR3aa: CASSMTARRTANTIYF; CDR3nt: TGTGCCAGTAGTATGACCGCGCGAAGGACTGCAAACACCATATATTTT
abundance: .; v_gene: TRBV7-8; d_gene: .; j_gene: TRBJ2-2; CDR3aa: CASSLYREGRELFF; CDR3nt: TGTGCCAGCAGCTTGTACAGGGAGGGTCGGGAGCTGTTTTTT
abundance: .; v_gene: TRBV6-5; d_gene: .; j_gene: TRBJ2-2; CDR3aa: CASTLDYLNTGELFF; CDR3nt: TGTGCCAGCACCTTGGACTACCTGAACACCGGGGAGCTGTTTTTT
abundance: .; v_gene: TRBV5-8; d_gene: TRBD2; j_gene: TRBJ2-5; CDR3aa: CASSFAGGLWETQYF; CDR3nt: TGTGCCAGCAGCTTCGCGGGGGGGCTCTGGGAGACCCAGTACTTC
abundance: .; v_gene: TRBV27; d_gene: .; j_gene: TRBJ2-6; CDR3aa: CASSASGANVLTF; CDR3nt: TGTGCCAGCAGCGCGAGCGGGGCCAACGTCCTGACTTTC
abundance: .; v_gene: TRBV6-5; d_gene: .; j_gene: TRBJ2-5; CDR3aa: CASSWTRAETQYF; CDR3nt: TGTGCCAGCAGTTGGACCAGGGCGGAGACCCAGTACTTC
abundance: .; v_gene: TRBV18; d_gene: TRBD2; j_gene: TRBJ2-1; CDR3aa: CASSPQRGSYNEQFF; CDR3nt: TGTGCCAGCTCACCCCAGCGGGGATCATACAATGAGCAGTTCTTC
abundance: once; v_gene: TRBV12-3/TRBV12-4; d_gene: TRBD1; j_gene: TRBJ1-1; CDR3aa: CASSLVGQGVWF; CDR3nt: TGTGCCAGCAGTTTAGTGGGACAGGGCGTTTGGTTT
abundance: once; v_gene: TRBV7-2; d_gene: .; j_gene: TRBJ1-3; CDR3aa: CASSRRVTSSGNTIYF; CDR3nt: TGTGCCAGCAGCAGACGGGTCACAAGCTCTGGAAACACCATATATTTT
abundance: .; v_gene: TRBV27; d_gene: .; j_gene: TRBJ2-1; CDR3aa: CASKSLGSSYNEQFF; CDR3nt: TGTGCCAGCAAATCCCTCGGTAGCTCCTACAATGAGCAGTTCTTC
abundance: .; v_gene: TRBV7-2; d_gene: TRBD2; j_gene: TRBJ2-3; CDR3aa: CASSPRSGAFYSTDTQYF; CDR3nt: TGTGCCAGCAGCCCACGTAGCGGGGCCTTTTACAGCACAGATACGCAGTATTTT
abundance: .; v_gene: TRBV5-5; d_gene: .; j_gene: TRBJ1-1; CDR3aa: CASSSNTGTRTSEAFF; CDR3nt: TGTGCCAGCAGCTCCAACACAGGGACCCGAACGAGTGAAGCTTTCTTT
abundance: .; v_gene: TRBV6-7; d_gene: .; j_gene: TRBJ2-1; CDR3aa: CASSYGGNPNNEQFF; CDR3nt: TGTGCCAGCAGTTACGGAGGCAATCCAAACAATGAGCAGTTCTTC
abundance: .; v_gene: TRBV7-9; d_gene: .; j_gene: TRBJ1-3; CDR3aa: CASSLGALSSGNTIYF; CDR3nt: TGTGCCAGCAGCTTAGGGGCTCTGAGCTCTGGAAACACCATATATTTT
abundance: .; v_gene: TRBV11-1; d_gene: TRBD1; j_gene: TRBJ2-5; CDR3aa: CASSIQTGEKETQYF; CDR3nt: TGTGCCAGCAGCATCCAGACAGGGGAAAAAGAGACCCAGTACTTC
abundance: .; v_gene: TRBV12-3/TRBV12-4; d_gene: .; j_gene: TRBJ1-1; CDR3aa: CASRPGQYTEAFF; CDR3nt: TGTGCCAGCAGACCCGGACAGTACACTGAAGCTTTCTTT
abundance: .; v_gene: TRBV6-5; d_gene: TRBD2; j_gene: TRBJ2-5; CDR3aa: CASHATAAGGETQYF; CDR3nt: TGTGCCAGCCATGCAACCGCGGCGGGGGGGGAGACCCAGTACTTC
abundance: .; v_gene: TRBV4-1; d_gene: TRBD1; j_gene: TRBJ1-2; CDR3aa: CASSQGDRAGDGYTF; CDR3nt: TGCGCCAGCAGCCAAGGGGACAGGGCAGGTGATGGCTACACCTTC
abundance: .; v_gene: TRBV5-1; d_gene: TRBD2; j_gene: TRBJ2-1; CDR3aa: CASMGLVIGEQFF; CDR3nt: TGCGCCAGCATGGGACTAGTTATAGGTGAGCAGTTCTTC